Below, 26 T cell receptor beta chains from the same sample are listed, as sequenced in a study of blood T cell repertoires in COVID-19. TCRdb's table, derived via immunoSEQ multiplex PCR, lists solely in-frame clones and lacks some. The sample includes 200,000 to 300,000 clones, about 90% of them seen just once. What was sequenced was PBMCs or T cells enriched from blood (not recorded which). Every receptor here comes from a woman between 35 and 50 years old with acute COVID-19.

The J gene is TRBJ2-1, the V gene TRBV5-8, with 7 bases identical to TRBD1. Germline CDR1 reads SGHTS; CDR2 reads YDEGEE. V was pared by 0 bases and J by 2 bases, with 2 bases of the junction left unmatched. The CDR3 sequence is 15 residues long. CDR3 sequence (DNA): TGTGCCAGCAGCTTGGGCCAGGGGGCCTACAATGAGCAGTTCTTC. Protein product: CASSLGQGAYNEQFF.

The chain's CDR3 is CASSPNYRVTAGNTIYF. CDR3 coding DNA: TGTGCCAGCAGCCCCAATTACAGGGTGACAGCTGGAAACACCATATATTTT. The chain couples TRBV9 to TRBJ1-3; TRBD1 might be the D (6 bases). Per germline, CDR1 SGDLS and CDR2 YYNGEE. V was cut by 4 bases and J by 2 bases, with 19 bases left in between. The length of the CDR3 is 17 residues.

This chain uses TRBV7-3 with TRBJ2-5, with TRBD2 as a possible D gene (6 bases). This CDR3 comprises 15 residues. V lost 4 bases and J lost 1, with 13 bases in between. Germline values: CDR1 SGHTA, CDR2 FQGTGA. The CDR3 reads CASSSHSGLQETQYF. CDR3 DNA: TGTGCCAGCAGCTCACATAGCGGTCTCCAAGAGACCCAGTACTTC.

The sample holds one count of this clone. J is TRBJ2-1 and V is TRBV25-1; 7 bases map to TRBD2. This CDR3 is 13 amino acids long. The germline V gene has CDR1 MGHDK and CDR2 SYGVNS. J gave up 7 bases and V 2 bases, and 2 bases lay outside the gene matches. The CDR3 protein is CASSEAGENEQFF. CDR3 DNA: TGTGCCAGCAGTGAAGCGGGGGAAAATGAGCAGTTCTTC. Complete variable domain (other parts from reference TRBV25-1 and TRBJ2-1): EADIYQTPRYLVIGTGKKITLECSQTMGHDKMYWYQQDPGMELHLIHYSYGVNSTEKGDLSSESTVSRIRTEHFPLTLESARPSHTSQYLCASSEAGENEQFFGPGTRLTVL.

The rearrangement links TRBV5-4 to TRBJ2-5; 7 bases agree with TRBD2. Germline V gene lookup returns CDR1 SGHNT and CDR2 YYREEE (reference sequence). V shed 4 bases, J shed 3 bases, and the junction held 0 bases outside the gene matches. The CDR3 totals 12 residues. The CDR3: CASSRGEETQYF. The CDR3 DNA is TGTGCCAGCAGCCGGGGGGAAGAGACCCAGTACTTC. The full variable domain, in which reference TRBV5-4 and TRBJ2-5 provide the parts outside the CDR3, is ETGVTQSPTHLIKTRGQQVTLRCSSQSGHNTVSWYQQALGQGPQFIFQYYREEENGRGNFPPRFSGLQFPNYSSELNVNALELDDSALYLCASSRGEETQYFGPGTRLLVL.

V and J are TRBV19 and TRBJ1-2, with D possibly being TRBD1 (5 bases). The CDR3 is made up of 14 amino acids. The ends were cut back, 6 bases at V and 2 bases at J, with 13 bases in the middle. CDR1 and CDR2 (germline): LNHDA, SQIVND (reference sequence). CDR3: CASSTRAANYGYTF. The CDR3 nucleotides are TGTGCCAGTAGCACCAGGGCAGCGAACTATGGCTACACCTTC.

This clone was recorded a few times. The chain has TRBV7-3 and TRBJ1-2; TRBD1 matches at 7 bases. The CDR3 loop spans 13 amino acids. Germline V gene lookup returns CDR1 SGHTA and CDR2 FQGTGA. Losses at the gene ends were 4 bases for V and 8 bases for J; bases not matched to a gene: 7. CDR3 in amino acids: CASSSAGQDGYTF. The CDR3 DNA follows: TGTGCCAGCAGCTCCGCAGGACAGGACGGCTACACCTTC.

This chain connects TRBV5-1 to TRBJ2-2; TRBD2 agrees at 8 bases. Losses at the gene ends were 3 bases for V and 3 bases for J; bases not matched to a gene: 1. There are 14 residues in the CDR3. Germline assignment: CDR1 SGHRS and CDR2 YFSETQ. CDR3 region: CASSSAGDTGELFF. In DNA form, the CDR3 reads TGCGCCAGCAGCTCAGCGGGAGACACCGGGGAGCTGTTTTTT.

CDR3 region: CASSSGVRGRFYEQYF. CDR3 DNA sequence: TGTGCCAGCTCATCTGGGGTCAGGGGGAGATTCTACGAGCAGTACTTC. The chain employs TRBV18 and TRBJ2-7; 7 bases align to TRBD1. The CDR3 consists of 16 residues. Germline loops: CDR1 KGHSH, CDR2 LQKENI. J gave up 3 bases and V 5 bases, and 13 bases lay outside the gene matches.

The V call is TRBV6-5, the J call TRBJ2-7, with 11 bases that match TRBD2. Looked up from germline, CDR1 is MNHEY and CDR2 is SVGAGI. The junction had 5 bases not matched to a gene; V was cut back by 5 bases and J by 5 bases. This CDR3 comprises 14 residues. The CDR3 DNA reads TGTGCCAGCAGTCTTACTAGCGGGAGTGACGAGCAGTACTTC. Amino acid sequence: CASSLTSGSDEQYF.

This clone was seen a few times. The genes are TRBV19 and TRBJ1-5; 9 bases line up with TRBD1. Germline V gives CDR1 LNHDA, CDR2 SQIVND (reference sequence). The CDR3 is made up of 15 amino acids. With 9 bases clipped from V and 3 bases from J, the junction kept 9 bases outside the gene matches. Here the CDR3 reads CASRQGVRNNQPQHF. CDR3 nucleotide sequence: TGTGCCAGCCGACAGGGGGTAAGGAACAATCAGCCCCAGCATTTT.

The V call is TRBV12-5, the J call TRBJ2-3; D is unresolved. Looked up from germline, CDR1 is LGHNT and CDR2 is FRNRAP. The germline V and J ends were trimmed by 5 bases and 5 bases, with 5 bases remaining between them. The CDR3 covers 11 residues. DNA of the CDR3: TGTGCTAGTGGTCAGTTAGATACGCAGTATTTT. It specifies CASGQLDTQYF.

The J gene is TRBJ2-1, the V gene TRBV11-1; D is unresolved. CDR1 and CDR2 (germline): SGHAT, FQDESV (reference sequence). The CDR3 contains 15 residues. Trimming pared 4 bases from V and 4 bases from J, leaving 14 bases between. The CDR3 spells CASSSSGGRYNEQFF. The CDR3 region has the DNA TGTGCCAGCAGCTCCAGTGGCGGAAGATACAATGAGCAGTTCTTC.

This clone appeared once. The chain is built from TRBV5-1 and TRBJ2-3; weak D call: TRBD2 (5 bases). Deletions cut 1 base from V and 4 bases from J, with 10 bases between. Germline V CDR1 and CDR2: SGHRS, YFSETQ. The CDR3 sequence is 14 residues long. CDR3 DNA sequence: TGCGCCAGCAGCTTGTCGCGGGCCCCAGATACGCAGTATTTT. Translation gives CASSLSRAPDTQYF. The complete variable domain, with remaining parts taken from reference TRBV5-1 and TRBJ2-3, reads KAGVTQTPRYLIKTRGQQVTLSCSPISGHRSVSWYQQTPGQGLQFLFEYFSETQRNKGNFPGRFSGRQFSNSRSEMNVSTLELGDSALYLCASSLSRAPDTQYFGPGTRLTVL.

The CDR3 coding sequence is TGTGCTAGTGGTTTGGTCGGTACTAGTTCCCCCAAAAACATTCAGTACTTC. This codes for CASGLVGTSSPKNIQYF. The chain has TRBV12-5 and TRBJ2-4, with D perhaps matching TRBD2 (5 bases). Germline values: CDR1 LGHNT, CDR2 FRNRAP. The CDR3 contains 17 residues. V dropped 0 bases and J dropped 2 bases, with 14 bases sitting between them. Supplemented by reference TRBV12-5 and TRBJ2-4, the full variable domain reads DARVTQTPRHKVTEMGQEVTMRCQPILGHNTVFWYRQTMMQGLELLAYFRNRAPLDDSGMPKDRFSAEMPDATLATLKIQPSEPRDSAVYFCASGLVGTSSPKNIQYFGAGTRLSVL.

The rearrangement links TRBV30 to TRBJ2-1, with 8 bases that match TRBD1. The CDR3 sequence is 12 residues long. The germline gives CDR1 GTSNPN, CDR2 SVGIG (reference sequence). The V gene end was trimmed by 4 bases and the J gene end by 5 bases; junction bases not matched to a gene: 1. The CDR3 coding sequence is TGTGCCTGGATGACAGGGGACAATGAGCAGTTCTTC. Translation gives CAWMTGDNEQFF.

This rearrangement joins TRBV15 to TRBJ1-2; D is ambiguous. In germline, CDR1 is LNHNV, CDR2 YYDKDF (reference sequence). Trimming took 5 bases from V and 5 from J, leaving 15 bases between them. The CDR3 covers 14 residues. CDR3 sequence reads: CATSGGSGDYGYTF. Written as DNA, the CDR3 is TGTGCCACCAGCGGAGGCAGCGGAGATTATGGCTACACCTTC.

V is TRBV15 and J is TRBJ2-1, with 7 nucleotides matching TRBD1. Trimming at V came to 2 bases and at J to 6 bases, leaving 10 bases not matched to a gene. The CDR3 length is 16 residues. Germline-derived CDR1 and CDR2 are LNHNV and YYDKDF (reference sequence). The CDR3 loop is CATSRQDRFTVNEQFF. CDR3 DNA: TGTGCCACCAGCAGACAGGACAGGTTTACGGTCAATGAGCAGTTCTTC.

CDR3 loop: CASIRTGNTGELFF. The CDR3 DNA is TGTGCCAGCATAAGGACAGGGAACACCGGGGAGCTGTTTTTT. The chain uses TRBV6-5 and TRBJ2-2, with 7 bases lining up with TRBD1. The CDR3 is 14 amino acids. Germline-derived CDR1 and CDR2 are MNHEY and SVGAGI. After removal of 7 bases from V and 1 base from J, the junction contained 3 bases not matched to a gene.

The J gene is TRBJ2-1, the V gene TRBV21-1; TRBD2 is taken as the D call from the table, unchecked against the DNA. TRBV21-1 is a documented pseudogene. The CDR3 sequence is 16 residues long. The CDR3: CASSKPPGRSYNEQFF. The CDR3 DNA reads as TGTGCCAGCAGCAAACCCCCCGGGAGGTCCTACAATGAGCAGTTCTTC.

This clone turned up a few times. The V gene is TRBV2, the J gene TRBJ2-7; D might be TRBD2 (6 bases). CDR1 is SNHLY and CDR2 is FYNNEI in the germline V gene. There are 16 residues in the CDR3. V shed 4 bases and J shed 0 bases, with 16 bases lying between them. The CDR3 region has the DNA TGTGCCAGCAGTGGCGGGGAATCTGTCCCCTCCTACGAGCAGTACTTC. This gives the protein CASSGGESVPSYEQYF.

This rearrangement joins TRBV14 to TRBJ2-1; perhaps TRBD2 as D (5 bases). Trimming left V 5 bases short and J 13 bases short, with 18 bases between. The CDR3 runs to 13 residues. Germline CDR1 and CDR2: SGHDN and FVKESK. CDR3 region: CASSFNPGERQFF. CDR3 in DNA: TGTGCCAGCAGCTTTAATCCCGGGGAGAGACAGTTCTTC.

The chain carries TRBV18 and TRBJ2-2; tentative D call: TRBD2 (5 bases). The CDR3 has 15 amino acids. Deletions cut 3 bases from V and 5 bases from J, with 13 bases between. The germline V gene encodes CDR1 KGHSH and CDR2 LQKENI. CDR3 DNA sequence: TGTGCCAGCTCACCGGCCAGGTCGGGGACCGGGGAGCTGTTTTTT. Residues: CASSPARSGTGELFF.

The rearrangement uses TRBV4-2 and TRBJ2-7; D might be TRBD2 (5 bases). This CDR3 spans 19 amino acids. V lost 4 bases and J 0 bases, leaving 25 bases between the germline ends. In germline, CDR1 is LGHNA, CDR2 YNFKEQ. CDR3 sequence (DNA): TGTGCCAGCAGCCGAGAACACTTGACTGGACTGCCAAGCTCCTACGAGCAGTACTTC. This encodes CASSREHLTGLPSSYEQYF.

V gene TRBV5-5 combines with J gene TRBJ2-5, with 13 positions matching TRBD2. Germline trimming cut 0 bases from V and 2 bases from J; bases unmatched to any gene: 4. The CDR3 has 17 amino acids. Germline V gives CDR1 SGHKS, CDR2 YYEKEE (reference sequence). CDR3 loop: CASSLGTSGRGQETQYF. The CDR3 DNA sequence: TGTGCCAGCAGCTTGGGGACTAGCGGGAGAGGGCAAGAGACCCAGTACTTC.

CDR3 amino acids: CASSFTGTAQFF. CDR3 bases: TGTGCCAGCAGCTTTACCGGGACAGCTCAGTTCTTC. The chain employs TRBV7-6 and TRBJ2-1; 7 positions agree with TRBD1. Germline V lookup: CDR1 SGHVS, CDR2 FNYEAQ. The CDR3 has 12 residues. V lost 3 bases and J lost 13; bases outside the gene matches: 6.